The 15 T cell receptor beta chains in this list originate from one sample, sequenced in a study of blood T cell repertoires in COVID-19. The data were produced by immunoSEQ multiplex PCR, yet TCRdb's version contains in-frame clones alone and is incomplete. Of approximately 300,000 clones in the sample, around 83% are singletons; the top ten hold about 1.2%. The sequencing input was peripheral blood. These receptors were collected from a woman aged 45-59 years with acute or convalescent COVID-19.

This clone has only one observation. The chain couples TRBV6-4 to TRBJ1-1; possibly TRBD1 for D (6 bases). The CDR3 extends over 15 amino acids. The germline gives CDR1 MRHNA, CDR2 SNTAGT. The V and J ends lost 6 bases and 4 bases respectively, with 18 bases between them. CDR3: CASRHQQGGGTEAFF. CDR3 in DNA: TGTGCCAGCAGGCACCAACAGGGCGGCGGCACTGAAGCTTTCTTT.

The chain joins TRBV19 to TRBJ2-1; the match to TRBD2 covers 7 bases. V dropped 3 bases and J dropped 4; count of bases not matched to a gene: 15. This CDR3 has 18 amino acids. Germline V lookup: CDR1 LNHDA, CDR2 SQIVND (reference sequence). This CDR3 is CASSITVLAGVNYNEQFF. The CDR3, as DNA: TGTGCCAGTAGTATTACGGTATTGGCGGGGGTTAATTACAATGAGCAGTTCTTC.

V is TRBV24-1 and J is TRBJ1-2; 7 bases line up with TRBD1. This CDR3 has 16 residues. CDR1 is KGHDR and CDR2 is SFDVKD in the germline V gene. The J segment lost 4 bases and the V segment lost 4 bases, leaving 11 bases of the junction unmatched. For the CDR3, the DNA is TGTGCCACCAGTGACCCTACTAGACAGGGCTTCTATGGCTACACCTTC. Protein: CATSDPTRQGFYGYTF.

This clone has more than one count but fewer than ten. The chain links TRBV5-4 to TRBJ2-1; 7 nucleotides align to TRBD2. CDR3 length: 16 amino acids. Germline V gives CDR1 SGHNT, CDR2 YYREEE (reference sequence). With V trimmed by 3 bases and J by 4 bases, 10 bases remained unmatched. CDR3 nucleotide sequence: TGTGCCAGCAGCTCGGGAGGTAGGGCGGAGTACAATGAGCAGTTCTTC. This translates into CASSSGGRAEYNEQFF.

The genes are TRBV6-2 or TRBV6-3 and TRBJ2-1, with no clear D. Per germline, CDR1 MNHEY and CDR2 SVGEGT. Trimming took off 0 bases at V and 7 bases at J, with 4 bases between the two ends. This CDR3 has 12 amino acids. CDR3 nucleotide sequence: TGTGCCAGCAGTTACTCGAGGAATGAGCAGTTCTTC. Amino acids: CASSYSRNEQFF.

The rearrangement joins TRBV24-1 to TRBJ2-1; TRBD2 matches 7 bases. Trimming took 2 bases from V and 8 from J; bases not matched to a gene: 8. The V gene's germline CDR1 is KGHDR and CDR2 SFDVKD. CDR3 size: 15 residues. CDR3 residues: CATSDSGLGDDEQFF. CDR3 nucleotides: TGTGCCACCAGTGATTCCGGACTAGGCGACGATGAGCAGTTCTTC.

The chain joins TRBV6-6 to TRBJ1-3; possibly TRBD1 for D (6 bases). CDR3 length: 17 amino acids. CDR1 and CDR2 (germline): MNHNY, SVGAGI (reference sequence). Trimming left V 5 bases short and J 0 bases short, with 17 bases between. CDR3 sequence reads: CASSPRTDFYSGNTIYF. The CDR3 nucleotides read TGTGCCAGCAGTCCCAGGACAGATTTTTACTCTGGAAACACCATATATTTT.

This clone has only a few counts. The V and J genes are TRBV5-1 and TRBJ2-3; D possibly corresponds to TRBD1 (5 bases). This CDR3 region has 16 residues. V was shortened by 1 base and J by 1 base, with 13 bases between the two germline ends. Germline assignment: CDR1 SGHRS and CDR2 YFSETQ. The CDR3 sequence is CASSLTPTGRTDTQYF. Here the CDR3 DNA reads TGCGCCAGCAGCTTGACTCCAACAGGTCGCACAGATACGCAGTATTTT.

This clone appeared a single time. The J gene is TRBJ1-4, the V gene TRBV27; 8 nucleotides align to TRBD1. This CDR3 has 16 amino acids. Germline CDR1 reads MNHEY; CDR2 reads SMNVEV (reference sequence). V dropped 3 bases and J dropped 0; count of bases not matched to a gene: 3. CDR3 protein: CASSLTGASTNEKLFF. CDR3 in DNA: TGTGCCAGCAGTTTGACAGGGGCTTCAACTAATGAAAAACTGTTTTTT. Variable domain in full (rest from reference TRBV27 and TRBJ1-4): EAQVTQNPRYLITVTGKKLTVTCSQNMNHEYMSWYRQDPGLGLRQIYYSMNVEVTDKGDVPEGYKVSRKEKRNFPLILESPSPNQTSLYFCASSLTGASTNEKLFFGSGTQLSVL.

This chain links TRBV5-8 with TRBJ1-5, with TRBD1 matching 8 bases. The CDR3 consists of 18 residues. CDR1 and CDR2 (germline): SGHTS, YDEGEE. V gave up 2 bases and J gave up 0 bases; unmatched junction bases: 10. CDR3 loop: CASSFFRDRRDSNQPQHF. The CDR3 region has the DNA TGTGCCAGCAGCTTTTTCCGGGACAGGAGGGATAGCAATCAGCCCCAGCATTTT.

This sequence joins TRBV7-9 and TRBJ1-2; TRBD1 matches 9 bases. Trimming took 5 bases from V and 4 from J; bases not matched to a gene: 8. This CDR3 is built from 15 residues. Germline CDR1 reads SEHNR; CDR2 reads FQNEAQ (reference sequence). The CDR3 reads CASSQRTGEFYGYTF. CDR3 nucleotides: TGTGCCAGCAGCCAGCGGACAGGGGAATTCTATGGCTACACCTTC.

V is TRBV12-3 or TRBV12-4 and J is TRBJ2-5, with D possibly TRBD2 on 5 matching bases. The CDR3 length is 13 residues. Trimming pared 4 bases from V and 5 bases from J, leaving 11 bases between. CDR3 loop: CASSYGGAETQYF. The CDR3 DNA sequence: TGTGCCAGCAGTTATGGAGGAGCTGAGACCCAGTACTTC.

This chain uses TRBV7-8 with TRBJ1-5; D is possibly TRBD1 (5 bases). This CDR3 contains 17 residues. Germline V gene lookup returns CDR1 SGHVS and CDR2 FQNEAQ. Trimming removed 5 bases from V and 0 bases from J, with 17 bases in between. CDR3 sequence: CASSQTGGINSNQPQHF. DNA of the CDR3: TGTGCCAGCAGCCAAACGGGGGGGATTAATAGCAATCAGCCCCAGCATTTT.

Here the CDR3 DNA reads TGTGCCAGCAGCGAGACTTTCTCTAGCACAGATACGCAGTATTTT. It is translated as CASSETFSSTDTQYF. The chain recombines TRBV6-5 with TRBJ2-3; D is unresolved. The CDR3 loop spans 15 amino acids. Between the trimmed V and J ends, which lost 6 bases and 0 bases, there was a span of 13 bases. Germline CDR1 is MNHEY and CDR2 is SVGAGI.

The V and J genes are TRBV18 and TRBJ2-1, with 11 bases fitting TRBD1. With 6 bases clipped from V and 10 bases from J, the junction kept 11 bases outside the gene matches. The CDR3 loop spans 15 amino acids. Per the germline V gene, CDR1 is KGHSH and CDR2 is LQKENI. CDR3 DNA sequence: TGTGCCAGCTCCCCCGGGACAGGGGGGCCGGGGGAGCAGTTCTTC. Its protein is CASSPGTGGPGEQFF. The full variable domain, rest sourced from reference TRBV18 and TRBJ2-1, is NAGVMQNPRHLVRRRGQEARLRCSPMKGHSHVYWYRQLPEEGLKFMVYLQKENIIDESGMPKERFSAEFPKEGPSILRIQQVVRGDSAAYFCASSPGTGGPGEQFFGPGTRLTVL.